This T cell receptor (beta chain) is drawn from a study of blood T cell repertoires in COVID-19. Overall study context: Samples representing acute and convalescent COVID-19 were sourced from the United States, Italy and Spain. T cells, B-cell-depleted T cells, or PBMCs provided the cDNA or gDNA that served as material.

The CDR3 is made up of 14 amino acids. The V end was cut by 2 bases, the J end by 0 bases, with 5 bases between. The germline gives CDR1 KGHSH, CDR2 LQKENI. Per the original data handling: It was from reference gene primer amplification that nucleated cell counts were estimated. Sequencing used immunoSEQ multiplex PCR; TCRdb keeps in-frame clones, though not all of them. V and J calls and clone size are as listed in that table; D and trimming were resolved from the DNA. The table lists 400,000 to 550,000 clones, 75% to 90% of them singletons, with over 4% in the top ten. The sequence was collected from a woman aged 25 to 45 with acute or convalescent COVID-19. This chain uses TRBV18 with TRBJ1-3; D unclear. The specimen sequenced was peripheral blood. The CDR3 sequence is CASSPTGSGNTIYF. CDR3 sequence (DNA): TGTGCCAGCTCACCAACCGGCTCTGGAAACACCATATATTTT. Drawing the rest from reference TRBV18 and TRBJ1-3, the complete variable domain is NAGVMQNPRHLVRRRGQEARLRCSPMKGHSHVYWYRQLPEEGLKFMVYLQKENIIDESGMPKERFSAEFPKEGPSILRIQQVVRGDSAAYFCASSPTGSGNTIYFGEGSWLTVV.